The source of this TCR beta chain is a study of tumor and adjacent non-tumor tissue in lung cancer. On the study more broadly: Patients were aged about 31 to 85, approximately 11 men and about five women, stage I to III.

The count of this clonotype is one. This may arise from a read error, as a much more abundant clone is one base away. In germline, CDR1 is SGHDT, CDR2 YYEEEE. V was pared by 7 bases and J by 6 bases, with 16 bases between. The CDR3 sequence is 13 residues long. RNA was extracted from bulk tissue without any cell sorting. This non-tumor lung sample came from over 3 cm beyond the tumor edge. The library came from three nested PCR rounds adapted from ARM-PCR protocols. Using its own MiXCR run on the multiplex PCR reads, TCRdb lists one record per CDR3 protein. The table lists more than 85,000 distinct CDR3 sequences, around 57% of them singletons.

The specimen was distant non-tumor lung tissue. The chain is built from TRBV5-6 and TRBJ1-2; no clear D. The TCR sequence derives from a man aged 55 to 70 with non-small cell lung cancer. CDR3 DNA: TGTGCCAGCGGCTCCGTGGGAAGAGATGGCTACACCTTC. As protein: CASGSVGRDGYTF.